The entry that follows covers one T cell receptor (beta chain) sequence. Its specificity is not known. This sample was taken from a study of Tregs in tolerant kidney transplant recipients. The CDR3 is 20 amino acids. In germline, CDR1 is MNHNS, CDR2 SASEGT. The V gene end was trimmed by 3 bases and the J gene end by 1 base; junction bases not matched to a gene: 11. Produced via immunoSEQ multiplex PCR; TCRdb's table is partial and in-frame only. In the table there are roughly 20,000 clones, over 70% of which are singletons. Study results and limitations: Changing PCR primers prevented nucleotide comparison between some patients' samples. Few patients were studied, so findings need validation in larger groups. Tolerant patients' donor-specific Tregs expanded beyond overall Tregs, suggesting antigen-driven growth.

Recipients received nonmyeloablative bone marrow transplants from related graft donors, with transient mixed chimerism. CD4+CD25+CD127- Tregs, CD4+CD25- non-Tregs, CD4 and CD8 cells were sorted. V is TRBV6-1 and J is TRBJ2-3; 15 nucleotides line up with TRBD2. Sequencing used CD8+ T cells from blood (PBMCs), obtained 6 months after the transplant. The sequence was obtained from a human patient who received a combined kidney and bone marrow transplant. These T cells may partly come from the graft donor. CDR3 residues: CASSEIVPGLAGGGTDTQYF. Written as DNA, the CDR3 is TGTGCCAGCAGTGAGATAGTCCCGGGACTAGCGGGGGGCGGCACAGATACGCAGTATTTT.